The source of this T cell receptor (beta chain) is a study of cytomegalovirus exposure and HLA in healthy donors. The PCR employed 60 Vbeta primers together with 13 Jbeta primers. TCRdb keeps only in-frame clones here, not all; method: immunoSEQ multiplex PCR. The repertoire consists of roughly 150,000 clones, with over 60% occurring once and the leading ten covering about 3.1%. Looked up from germline, CDR1 is MNHNS and CDR2 is SASEGT. The ends were cut back, 3 bases at V and 4 bases at J, with 9 bases in the middle. CDR3 length equals 13 residues. This TCR was sampled from a male donor in good health and CMV-seronegative. The material sequenced was PBMCs. This chain uses TRBV6-1 with TRBJ1-2; perhaps TRBD1 as D (6 bases). CDR3 sequence: CASSEDSSYGYTF. Written as DNA, the CDR3 is TGTGCCAGCAGTGAGGACAGCTCCTATGGCTACACCTTC.